Shown below are 8 T cell receptor beta chains from a single sample sequenced in a study of shared clonotypes between healthy human individuals. TCRdb's copy holds only in-frame clones and misses some; the assay was immunoSEQ multiplex PCR. In the table there are over 750,000 clones, about 96% of which are singletons. As defined, naive CD8 cells were CD45RO-negative and positively selected for CCR7, with terminally differentiated effector memory CD45RA+ cells excluded. The sequenced sample consisted of naive CD8+ T cells sorted from blood. The receptors derive from a young man in good health.

V gene TRBV7-9 combines with J gene TRBJ1-5; D call uncertain. Germline V gene lookup returns CDR1 SEHNR and CDR2 FQNEAQ (reference sequence). The CDR3 sequence is 12 residues long. Deletions cut 1 base from V and 4 bases from J, with 2 bases between. The CDR3 region is CASSLVNQPQHF. For the CDR3, the DNA is TGTGCCAGCAGCTTAGTAAATCAGCCCCAGCATTTT.

This clone was found once. The V call is TRBV30, the J call TRBJ2-1, with 7 bases identical to TRBD1. The germline V gene has CDR1 GTSNPN and CDR2 SVGIG (reference sequence). This CDR3 spans 14 amino acids. V lost 2 bases to trimming and J lost 7 bases; unmatched junction nucleotides: 8. The CDR3 DNA sequence: TGTGCCTGGAGTTCGACAATACAGGGGAATGAGCAGTTCTTC. This codes for CAWSSTIQGNEQFF.

The chain links TRBV2 to TRBJ2-2; no firm D call. CDR3 length: 15 residues. Trimming removed 4 bases at V and 6 bases at J, with 15 bases between. Germline V CDR1 and CDR2: SNHLY, FYNNEI. The CDR3 region has the DNA TGTGCCAGCAGTGGACAACCAAATGAGGCCGGGGAGCTGTTTTTT. Amino acids: CASSGQPNEAGELFF.

The J gene is TRBJ1-1, the V gene TRBV9; D not certain. This CDR3 is built from 13 residues. V dropped 1 base and J dropped 7 bases, with 11 bases sitting between them. Germline assignment: CDR1 SGDLS and CDR2 YYNGEE. This CDR3 is CASSVPRTGEAFF. For the CDR3, the DNA is TGTGCCAGCAGCGTACCGAGGACCGGTGAAGCTTTCTTT.

V and J are TRBV7-6 and TRBJ1-5; TRBD1 is a possible D gene (5 bases). Trimming stripped 5 bases from V and 0 bases from J, with 11 bases between. The germline CDR1 and CDR2 sequences are SGHVS and FNYEAQ. This CDR3 comprises 15 residues. The CDR3 loop is CASSPRTGSNQPQHF. The CDR3, as DNA: TGTGCCAGCAGCCCCAGAACAGGTAGCAATCAGCCCCAGCATTTT.

In DNA form, the CDR3 reads TGTGCCAGCAGCTTACAAAGGGGGAGGACCGGGGAGCTGTTTTTT. Amino acids: CASSLQRGRTGELFF. V and J are TRBV7-3 and TRBJ2-2; D is tentatively TRBD1 or TRBD2 (6 bases each). This CDR3 is 15 amino acids long. The V gene's germline CDR1 is SGHTA and CDR2 FQGTGA. V was clipped by 2 bases and J by 5 bases, with 12 bases between them. The full variable domain, in which reference TRBV7-3 and TRBJ2-2 provide the parts outside the CDR3, is GAGVSQTPSNKVTEKGKYVELRCDPISGHTALYWYRQSLGQGPEFLIYFQGTGAADDSGLPNDRFFAVRPEGSVSTLKIQRTERGDSAVYLCASSLQRGRTGELFFGEGSRLTVL.

About this clone: An end of the junction differs from the germline gene, which may be a read error. This chain links TRBV7-3 with TRBJ1-1, with D unresolved. Germline V CDR1 and CDR2: SGHTA, FQGTGA. This CDR3 has 14 residues. Here the CDR3 reads CASSLTSSFTEAFF. The CDR3 DNA reads as TGTGCCAGCAGCCTAACGTCTAGTTTCACTGAAGCTTTCTTT.

The genes are TRBV5-1 and TRBJ2-7; a weak D match, TRBD1 (6 bases). V lost 4 bases and J lost 6, with 11 bases in between. This CDR3 is built from 12 residues. The germline CDR1 and CDR2 sequences are SGHRS and YFSETQ. The DNA for the CDR3 is TGCGCCAGCAGCGCAACAGGGTCCGAGCAGTACTTC. Protein: CASSATGSEQYF.